The 5 T cell receptor beta chains below all came from one sample that was sequenced in a study of cytomegalovirus exposure and HLA in healthy donors. The PCR was carried out with 60 Vbeta primers and 13 Jbeta primers. The data were produced by immunoSEQ multiplex PCR, yet TCRdb's version contains in-frame clones alone and is incomplete. The table shows approximately 150,000 clones, with 60% to 80% occurring only once. The sample consisted of PBMCs. These receptors were collected from a man in his forties or fifties in good health and CMV-seronegative.

This clone has more than one count but fewer than ten. This chain links TRBV4-1 with TRBJ2-2; the match to TRBD2 covers 14 bases. The germline V gene encodes CDR1 MGHRA and CDR2 YSYEKL. The CDR3 length is 16 residues. Trimming took 5 bases from V and 6 from J; bases not matched to a gene: 5. The DNA for the CDR3 is TGCGCCAGCAGCAAAAGACTAGCGGGGGGGCCCGGGGAGCTGTTTTTT. It codes for CASSKRLAGGPGELFF.

The rearrangement joins TRBV29-1 to TRBJ2-1, with TRBD1 as a possible D gene (8 bases). Trimming left V 7 bases short and J 7 bases short, with 20 bases between. The CDR3 loop spans 14 amino acids. In germline, CDR1 is SQVTM, CDR2 ANQGSEA. The CDR3 loop reads CSAVNRGGGNEQFF. DNA of the CDR3: TGCAGCGCCGTGAACAGGGGGGGAGGGAATGAGCAGTTCTTC.

The gene calls are TRBV19 and TRBJ1-2, with 7 bases fitting TRBD1. V gave up 8 bases and J gave up 5 bases; unmatched junction bases: 11. This CDR3 region has 14 residues. From germline, CDR1 is LNHDA and CDR2 SQIVND (reference sequence). CDR3 coding DNA: TGTGCCAGTCAGAGGGCAGGGGGGCGGTATGGCTACACCTTC. As protein: CASQRAGGRYGYTF.

The chain has TRBV7-2 and TRBJ2-5, with 9 bases identical to TRBD2. The CDR3 has 15 amino acids. J lost 2 bases, V lost 3 bases, and 4 bases had no gene match. Germline CDR1 is SGHTA and CDR2 is FQGNSA. The CDR3 is CASSFQRGEQETQYF. As DNA, the CDR3 is TGTGCCAGCAGCTTCCAGCGGGGGGAACAAGAGACCCAGTACTTC.

This clone has a handful of counts. CDR3 in DNA: TGTGCCAGCAGCTTAACGAGGTCGTGGGATACGCAGTATTTT. Protein sequence: CASSLTRSWDTQYF. This chain links TRBV7-9 with TRBJ2-3; D call uncertain. In germline, CDR1 is SEHNR, CDR2 FQNEAQ (reference sequence). V was clipped by 2 bases and J by 6 bases, with 12 bases between them. The CDR3 consists of 14 residues.